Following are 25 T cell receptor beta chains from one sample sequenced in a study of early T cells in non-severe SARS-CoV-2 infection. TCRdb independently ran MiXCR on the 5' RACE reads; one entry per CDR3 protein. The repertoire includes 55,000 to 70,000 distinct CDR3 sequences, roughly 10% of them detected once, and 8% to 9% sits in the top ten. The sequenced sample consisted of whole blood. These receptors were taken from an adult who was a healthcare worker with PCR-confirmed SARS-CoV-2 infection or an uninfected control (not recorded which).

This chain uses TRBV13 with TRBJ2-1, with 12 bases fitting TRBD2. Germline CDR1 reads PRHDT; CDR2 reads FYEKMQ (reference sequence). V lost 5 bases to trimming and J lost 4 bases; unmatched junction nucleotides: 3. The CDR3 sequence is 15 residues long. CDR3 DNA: TGTGCCAGCAGCATTCTAGCGGGAGGGTACAATGAGCAGTTCTTC. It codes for CASSILAGGYNEQFF.

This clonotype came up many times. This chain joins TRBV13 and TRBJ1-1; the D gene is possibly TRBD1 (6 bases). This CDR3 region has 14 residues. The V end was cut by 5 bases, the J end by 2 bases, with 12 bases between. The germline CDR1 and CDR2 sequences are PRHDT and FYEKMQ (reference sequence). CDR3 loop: CASSPRGHNTEAFF. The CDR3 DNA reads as TGTGCCAGCAGCCCCCGGGGGCATAACACTGAAGCTTTCTTT.

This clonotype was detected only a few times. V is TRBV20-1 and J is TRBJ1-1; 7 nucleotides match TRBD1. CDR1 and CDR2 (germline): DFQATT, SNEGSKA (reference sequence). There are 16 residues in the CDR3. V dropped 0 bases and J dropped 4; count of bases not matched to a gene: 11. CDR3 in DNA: TGCAGTGCTAGAGATCCCCTGACAGGGACTGGCACTGAAGCTTTCTTT. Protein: CSARDPLTGTGTEAFF.

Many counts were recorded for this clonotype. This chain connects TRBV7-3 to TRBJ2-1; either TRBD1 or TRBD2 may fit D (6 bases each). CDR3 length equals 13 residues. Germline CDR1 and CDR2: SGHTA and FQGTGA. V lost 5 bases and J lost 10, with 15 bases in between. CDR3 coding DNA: TGTGCCAGCAGCCCGAAGGGGGGCGGAGAGCAGTTCTTC. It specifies CASSPKGGGEQFF.

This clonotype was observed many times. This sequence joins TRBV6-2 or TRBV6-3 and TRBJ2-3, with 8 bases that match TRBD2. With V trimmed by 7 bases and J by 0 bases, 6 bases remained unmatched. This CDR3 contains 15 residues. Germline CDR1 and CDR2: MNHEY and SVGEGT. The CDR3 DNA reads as TGTGCCAGCACCGCGAGCGGGAGTAGCACAGATACGCAGTATTTT. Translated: CASTASGSSTDTQYF.

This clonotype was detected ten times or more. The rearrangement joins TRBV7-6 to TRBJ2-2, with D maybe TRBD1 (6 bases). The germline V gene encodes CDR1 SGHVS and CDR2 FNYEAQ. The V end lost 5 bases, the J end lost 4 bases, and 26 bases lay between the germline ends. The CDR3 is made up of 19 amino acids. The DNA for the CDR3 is TGTGCCAGCAGCCTACGCATAGGGGGAGCACGAGAAGGCACCGGGGAGCTGTTTTTT. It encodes CASSLRIGGAREGTGELFF.

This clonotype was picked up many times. CDR3 loop: CAIKSGDSEAYEQYF. For the CDR3, the DNA is TGTGCCATCAAAAGCGGGGACAGCGAAGCCTACGAGCAGTACTTC. The chain recombines TRBV2 with TRBJ2-7; D is perhaps TRBD1 or TRBD2 (7 bases each). Looked up from germline, CDR1 is SNHLY and CDR2 is FYNNEI. The CDR3 has 15 residues. Trimming shortened V by 10 bases and J by 2 bases, and 21 bases separated the two germline ends.

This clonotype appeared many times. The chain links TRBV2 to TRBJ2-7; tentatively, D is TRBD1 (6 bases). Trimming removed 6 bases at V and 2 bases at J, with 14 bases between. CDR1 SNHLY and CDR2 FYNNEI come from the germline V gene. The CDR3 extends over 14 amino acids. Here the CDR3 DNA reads TGTGCCAGCAGAGACAACAGGGACACCTACGAGCAGTACTTC. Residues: CASRDNRDTYEQYF. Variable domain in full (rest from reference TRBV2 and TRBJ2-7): EPEVTQTPSHQVTQMGQEVILRCVPISNHLYFYWYRQILGQKVEFLVSFYNNEISEKSEIFDDQFSVERPDGSNFTLKIRSTKLEDSAMYFCASRDNRDTYEQYFGPGTRLTVT.

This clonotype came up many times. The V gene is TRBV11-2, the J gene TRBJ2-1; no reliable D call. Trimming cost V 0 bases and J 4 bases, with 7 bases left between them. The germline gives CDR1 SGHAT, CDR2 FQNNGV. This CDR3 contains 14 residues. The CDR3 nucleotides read TGTGCCAGCAGCTTAGATGAAGCGTACAATGAGCAGTTCTTC. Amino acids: CASSLDEAYNEQFF. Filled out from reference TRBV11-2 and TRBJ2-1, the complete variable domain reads EAGVAQSPRYKIIEKRQSVAFWCNPISGHATLYWYQQILGQGPKLLIQFQNNGVVDDSQLPKDRFSAERLKGVDSTLKIQPAKLEDSAVYLCASSLDEAYNEQFFGPGTRLTVL.

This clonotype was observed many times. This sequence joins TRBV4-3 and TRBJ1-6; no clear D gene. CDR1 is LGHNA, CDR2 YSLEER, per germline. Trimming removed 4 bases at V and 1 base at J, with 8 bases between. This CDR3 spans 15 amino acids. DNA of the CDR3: TGCGCCAGCAGCCGCGAACGGTCCTATAATTCACCCCTCCACTTT. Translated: CASSRERSYNSPLHF.

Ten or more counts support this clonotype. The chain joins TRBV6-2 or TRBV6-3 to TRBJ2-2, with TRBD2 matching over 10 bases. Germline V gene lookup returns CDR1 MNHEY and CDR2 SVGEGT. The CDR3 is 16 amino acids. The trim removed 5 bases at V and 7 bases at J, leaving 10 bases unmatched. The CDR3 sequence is CASSRGSSGSVGELFF. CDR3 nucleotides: TGTGCCAGCAGTAGGGGGTCTAGCGGGAGTGTCGGGGAGCTGTTTTTT.

CDR3 region: CASSPVRSRTDTQYF. The CDR3 nucleotides are TGTGCCAGCAGCCCCGTGAGATCTCGCACAGATACGCAGTATTTT. The rearrangement links TRBV6-6 to TRBJ2-3, with D unresolved. The CDR3 contains 15 residues. The V gene's germline CDR1 is MNHNY and CDR2 SVGAGI (reference sequence). The ends were cut back, 6 bases at V and 1 base at J, with 14 bases in the middle.

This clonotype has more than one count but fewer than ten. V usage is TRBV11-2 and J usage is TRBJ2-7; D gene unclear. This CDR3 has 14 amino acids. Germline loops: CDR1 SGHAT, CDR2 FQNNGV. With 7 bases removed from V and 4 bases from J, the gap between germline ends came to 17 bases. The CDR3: CASTLGDGQYEQYF. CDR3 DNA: TGTGCCAGCACCCTAGGCGACGGCCAGTACGAGCAGTACTTC.

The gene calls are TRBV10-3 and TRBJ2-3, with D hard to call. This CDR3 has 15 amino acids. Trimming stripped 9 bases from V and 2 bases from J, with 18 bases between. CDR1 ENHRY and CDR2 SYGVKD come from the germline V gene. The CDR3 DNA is TGTGCCATTACCCCCGGAGAGGCAAACACAGATACGCAGTATTTT. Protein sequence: CAITPGEANTDTQYF.

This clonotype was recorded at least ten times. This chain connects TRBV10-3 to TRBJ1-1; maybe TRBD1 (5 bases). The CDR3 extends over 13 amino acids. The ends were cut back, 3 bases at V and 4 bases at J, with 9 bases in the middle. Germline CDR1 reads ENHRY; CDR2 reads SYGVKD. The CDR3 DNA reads TGTGCCATCAGTGACAGGGTCGGCACTGAAGCTTTCTTT. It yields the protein CAISDRVGTEAFF.

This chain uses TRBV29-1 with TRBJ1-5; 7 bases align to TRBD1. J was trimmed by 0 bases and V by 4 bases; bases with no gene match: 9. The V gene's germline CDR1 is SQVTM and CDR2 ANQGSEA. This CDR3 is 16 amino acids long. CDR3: CSVGTGQASSNQPQHF. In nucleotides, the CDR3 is TGCAGCGTTGGAACTGGACAGGCCTCTAGCAATCAGCCCCAGCATTTT.

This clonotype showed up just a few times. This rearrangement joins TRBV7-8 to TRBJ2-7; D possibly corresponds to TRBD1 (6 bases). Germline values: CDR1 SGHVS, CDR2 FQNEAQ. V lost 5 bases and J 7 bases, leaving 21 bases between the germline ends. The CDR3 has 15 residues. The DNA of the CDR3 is TGTGCCAGCAGCGACGGTTGGGGGCCCCACGGGGAGCAGTACTTC. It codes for CASSDGWGPHGEQYF.

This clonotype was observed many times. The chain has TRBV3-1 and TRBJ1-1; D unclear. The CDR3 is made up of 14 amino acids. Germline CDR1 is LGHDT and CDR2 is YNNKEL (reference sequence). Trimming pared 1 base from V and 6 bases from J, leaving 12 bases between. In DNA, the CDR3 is TGTGCCAGCAGCCAAGGTGAACAGCAACCTGAAGCTTTCTTT. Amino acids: CASSQGEQQPEAFF.

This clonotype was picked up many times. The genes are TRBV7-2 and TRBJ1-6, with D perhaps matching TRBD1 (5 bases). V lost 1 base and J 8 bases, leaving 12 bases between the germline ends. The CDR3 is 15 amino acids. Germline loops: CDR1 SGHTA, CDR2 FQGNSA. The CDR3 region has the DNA TGTGCCAGCAGCTTAGGATCGGGACTATATTCACCCCTCCACTTT. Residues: CASSLGSGLYSPLHF.

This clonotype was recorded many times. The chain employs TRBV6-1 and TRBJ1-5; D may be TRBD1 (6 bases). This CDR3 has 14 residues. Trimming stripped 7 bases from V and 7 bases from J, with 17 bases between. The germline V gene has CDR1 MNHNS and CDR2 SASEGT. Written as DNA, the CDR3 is TGTGCCAGCACCCACAGGGACTTAGGGCAGCCCCAGCATTTT. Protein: CASTHRDLGQPQHF.

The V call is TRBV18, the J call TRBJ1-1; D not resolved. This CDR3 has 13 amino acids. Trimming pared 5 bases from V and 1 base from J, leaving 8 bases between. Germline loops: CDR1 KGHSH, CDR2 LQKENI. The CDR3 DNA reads TGTGCCAGCTCATCGGCGGGGAACACTGAAGCTTTCTTT. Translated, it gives CASSSAGNTEAFF.

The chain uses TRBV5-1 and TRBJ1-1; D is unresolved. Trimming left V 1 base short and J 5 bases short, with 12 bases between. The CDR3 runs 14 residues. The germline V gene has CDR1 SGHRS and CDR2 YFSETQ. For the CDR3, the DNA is TGCGCCAGCAGCTTGAACGCCCTCCTAACTGAAGCTTTCTTT. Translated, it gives CASSLNALLTEAFF.

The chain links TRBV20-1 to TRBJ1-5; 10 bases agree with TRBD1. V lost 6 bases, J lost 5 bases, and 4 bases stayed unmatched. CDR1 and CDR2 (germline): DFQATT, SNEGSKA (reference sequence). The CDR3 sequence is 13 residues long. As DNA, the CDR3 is TGCAGTGCCGGACAGGGGGTCGATCAGCCCCAGCATTTT. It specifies CSAGQGVDQPQHF.

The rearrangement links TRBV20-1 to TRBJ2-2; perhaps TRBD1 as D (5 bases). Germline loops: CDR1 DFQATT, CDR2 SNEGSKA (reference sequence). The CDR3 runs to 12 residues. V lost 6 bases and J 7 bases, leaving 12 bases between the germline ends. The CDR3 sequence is CSASRGYGELFF. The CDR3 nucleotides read TGCAGTGCAAGTAGGGGTTACGGGGAGCTGTTTTTT.

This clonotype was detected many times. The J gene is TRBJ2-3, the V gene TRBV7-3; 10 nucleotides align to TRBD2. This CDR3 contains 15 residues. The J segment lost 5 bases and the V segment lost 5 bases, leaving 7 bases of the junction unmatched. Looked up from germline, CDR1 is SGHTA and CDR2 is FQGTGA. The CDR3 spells CASSRLAGGQDTQYF. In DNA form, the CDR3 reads TGTGCCAGCAGCCGTTTAGCGGGAGGTCAAGATACGCAGTATTTT.